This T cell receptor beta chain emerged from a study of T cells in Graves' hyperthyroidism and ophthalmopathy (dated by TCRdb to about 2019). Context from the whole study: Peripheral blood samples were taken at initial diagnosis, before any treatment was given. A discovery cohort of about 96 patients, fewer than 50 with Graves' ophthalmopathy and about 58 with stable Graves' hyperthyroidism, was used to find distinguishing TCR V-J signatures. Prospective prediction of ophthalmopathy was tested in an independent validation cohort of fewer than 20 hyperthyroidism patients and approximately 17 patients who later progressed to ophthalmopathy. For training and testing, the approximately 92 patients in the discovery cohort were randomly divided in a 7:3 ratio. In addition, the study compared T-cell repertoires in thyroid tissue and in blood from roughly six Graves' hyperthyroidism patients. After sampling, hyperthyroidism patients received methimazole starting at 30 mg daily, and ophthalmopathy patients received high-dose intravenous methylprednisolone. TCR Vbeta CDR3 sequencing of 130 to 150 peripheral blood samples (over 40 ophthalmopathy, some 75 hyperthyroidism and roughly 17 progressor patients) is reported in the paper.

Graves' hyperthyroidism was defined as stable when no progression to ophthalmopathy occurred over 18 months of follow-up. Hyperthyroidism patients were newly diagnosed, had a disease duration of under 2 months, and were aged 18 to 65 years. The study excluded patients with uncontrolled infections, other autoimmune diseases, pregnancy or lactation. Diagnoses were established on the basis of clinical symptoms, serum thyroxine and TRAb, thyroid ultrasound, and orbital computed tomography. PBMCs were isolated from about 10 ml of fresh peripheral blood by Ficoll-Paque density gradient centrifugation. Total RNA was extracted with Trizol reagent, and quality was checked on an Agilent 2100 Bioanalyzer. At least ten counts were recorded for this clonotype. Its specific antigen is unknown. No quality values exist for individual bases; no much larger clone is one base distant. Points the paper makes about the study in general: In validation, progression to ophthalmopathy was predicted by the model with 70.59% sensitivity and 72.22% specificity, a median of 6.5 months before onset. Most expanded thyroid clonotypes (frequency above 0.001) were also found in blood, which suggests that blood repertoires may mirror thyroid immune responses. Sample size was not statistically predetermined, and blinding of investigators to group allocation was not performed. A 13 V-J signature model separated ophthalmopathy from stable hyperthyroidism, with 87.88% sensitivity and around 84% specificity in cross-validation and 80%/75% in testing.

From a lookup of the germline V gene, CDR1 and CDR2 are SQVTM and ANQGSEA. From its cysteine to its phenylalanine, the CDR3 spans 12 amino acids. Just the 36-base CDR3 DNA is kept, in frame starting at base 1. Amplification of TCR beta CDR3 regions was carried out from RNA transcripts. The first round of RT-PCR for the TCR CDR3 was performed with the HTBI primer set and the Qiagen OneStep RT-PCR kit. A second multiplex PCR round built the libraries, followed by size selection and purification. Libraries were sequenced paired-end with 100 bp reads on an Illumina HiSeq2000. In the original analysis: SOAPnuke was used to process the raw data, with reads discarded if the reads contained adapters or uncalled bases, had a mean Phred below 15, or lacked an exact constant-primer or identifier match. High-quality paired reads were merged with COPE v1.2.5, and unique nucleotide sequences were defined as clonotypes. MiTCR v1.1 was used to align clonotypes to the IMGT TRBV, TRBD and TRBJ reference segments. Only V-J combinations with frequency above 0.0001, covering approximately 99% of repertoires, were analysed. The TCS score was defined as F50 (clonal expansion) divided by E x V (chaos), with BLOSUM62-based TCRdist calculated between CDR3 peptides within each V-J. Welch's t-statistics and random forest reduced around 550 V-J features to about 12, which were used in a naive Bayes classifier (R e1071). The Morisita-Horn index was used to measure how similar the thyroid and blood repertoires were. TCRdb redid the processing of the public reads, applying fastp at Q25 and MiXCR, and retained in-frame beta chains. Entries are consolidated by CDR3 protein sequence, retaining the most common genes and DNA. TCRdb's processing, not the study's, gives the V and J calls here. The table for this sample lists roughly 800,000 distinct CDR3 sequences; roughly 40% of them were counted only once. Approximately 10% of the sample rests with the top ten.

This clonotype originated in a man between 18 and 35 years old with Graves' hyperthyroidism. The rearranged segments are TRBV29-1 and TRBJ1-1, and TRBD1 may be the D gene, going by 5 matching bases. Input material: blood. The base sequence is TGCGTCGCATTCAGGGCGAAGGCTGAAGCTTTCTTT. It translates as CVAFRAKAEAFF.